Listed below are T cell receptor beta chains from one sample, sequenced in a study of shared clonotypes between healthy human individuals. Clones were read by immunoSEQ multiplex PCR, and TCRdb kept only the in-frame ones, dropping some. The sample contains over a million clones, roughly 95% of which appear only once. Material: naive CD4+ T cells sorted from blood. These receptors were obtained from a man between 25 and 39 years old in good health. Each CDR3 is given with its conserved first and last residue. A D gene is named only where the DNA matches it firmly. Clone size appears in some rows only: once, few, many, or a class for an expanded clone.

abundance	v_gene	d_gene	j_gene	CDR3nt	CDR3aa
-	TRBV18	-	TRBJ2-7	TGTGCCAGCTCACCGGGGACTGGAGGCTACGAGCAGTACTTC	CASSPGTGGYEQYF
-	TRBV10-1	-	TRBJ2-3	TGCGCCAGCAGTGAGCGAGGGACCGCTTACACAGATACGCAGTATTTT	CASSERGTAYTDTQYF
-	TRBV5-6	-	TRBJ2-5	TGTGCCAGCAGCTCCAGGGGAGGGGTGTACCAAGAGACCCAGTACTTC	CASSSRGGVYQETQYF
-	TRBV7-3	-	TRBJ2-1	TGTGCCAGCAGCACCCCCCCACGGAATGAGCAGTTCTTC	CASSTPPRNEQFF
-	TRBV18	-	TRBJ2-7	TGTGCCAGCTCAGAGCGGAACTACGAGCAGTACTTC	CASSERNYEQYF
-	TRBV11-2	TRBD2	TRBJ2-2	TGTGCCAGCAGCTTCCGTCGGACTAGCGGGAGAGGTACCGGGGAGCTGTTTTTT	CASSFRRTSGRGTGELFF
-	TRBV18	TRBD2	TRBJ2-1	TGTGCCAGCTCACCACTCCGGGGACTAGCGGGTGGACAAAATGAGCAGTTCTTC	CASSPLRGLAGGQNEQFF
-	TRBV11-3	-	TRBJ1-1	TGTGCCAGCAGCTTAGGGTTAGGCACTGAAGCTTTCTTT	CASSLGLGTEAFF
-	TRBV11-2	TRBD1	TRBJ2-2	TGTGCCAGCAGCCCCCGGACAGGGGGTGCCGGGGAGCTGTTTTTT	CASSPRTGGAGELFF
-	TRBV5-4	-	TRBJ2-7	TGTGCCAGCAGCTTGTCAGAGCGCGAGCAGTACTTC	CASSLSEREQYF
-	TRBV27	-	TRBJ1-1	TGTGCCAGCAGTTCCTTAACAGGGAAAGCTTTCTTT	CASSSLTGKAFF
-	TRBV5-4	-	TRBJ1-3	TGTGCCAGCAGCCTTTACAGGGGAAACACCATATATTTT	CASSLYRGNTIYF
-	TRBV13	-	TRBJ2-7	TGTGCCAGCAGCTTAGGCTACCTTAAGGGCCTCTACGAGCAGTACTTC	CASSLGYLKGLYEQYF
-	TRBV28	-	TRBJ2-7	TGTGCCAGCACCGAAAGGGGAAACTACGAGCAGTACTTC	CASTERGNYEQYF
-	TRBV25-1	TRBD2	TRBJ2-1	TGTGCCAGCAGCCAGTGGACTAGCGGGGGCTACAATGAGCAGTTCTTC	CASSQWTSGGYNEQFF
-	TRBV28	-	TRBJ1-2	TGTGCCAGCAGTTTAACGGGGTCTGGCTACACCTTC	CASSLTGSGYTF
-	TRBV5-4	-	TRBJ2-2	TGTGCCAGCAGCTTGGAAAGCGGAGCGAACACCGGGGAGCTGTTTTTT	CASSLESGANTGELFF
-	TRBV28	-	TRBJ2-7	TGTGCCAGCAGTATTCCCTGGGGCTACGAGCAGTACTTC	CASSIPWGYEQYF
-	TRBV27	-	TRBJ1-3	TGTGCCAGCAGGACCGCTGCTGGAAACACCATATATTTT	CASRTAAGNTIYF
-	TRBV28	-	TRBJ1-1	TGTGCCAGCAGTTTGACCACAGGGTTGGGCACTGAAGCTTTCTTT	CASSLTTGLGTEAFF
-	TRBV5-1	TRBD1	TRBJ1-1	TGCGCCAGCACCACCGGGACAGGGTCCTCGGCTTTCTTT	CASTTGTGSSAFF
-	TRBV13	-	TRBJ2-7	TGTGCCAGCAGCTCGCTGGACAGTTCATCCTACGAGCAGTACTTC	CASSSLDSSSYEQYF
-	TRBV15	-	TRBJ1-1	TGTGCCACCAGCAGAGCCGGGGGCTACACTGAAGCTTTCTTT	CATSRAGGYTEAFF
-	TRBV27	TRBD2	TRBJ2-3	TGTGCCAGTCCGAAAGTAGCGGGAGGTCGCACAGATACGCAGTATTTT	CASPKVAGGRTDTQYF
-	TRBV6-1	TRBD1	TRBJ2-7	TGTGCCAGCACAACCGGGACAGGGGACATCTACGAGCAGTACTTC	CASTTGTGDIYEQYF
-	TRBV7-8	-	TRBJ2-1	TGTGCCAGCAGTTCAATGGAGGGGGCGGGGAATGAGCAGTTCTTC	CASSSMEGAGNEQFF
-	TRBV12-5	TRBD1	TRBJ2-1	TGTGCTAGTGGCCGGGACAGGCTGCGTGAGCAGTTCTTC	CASGRDRLREQFF
-	TRBV7-9	-	TRBJ2-1	TGTGCCAGCAGCTTAGCAGCAGGTGAGCAGTTCTTC	CASSLAAGEQFF
-	TRBV5-1	-	TRBJ2-1	TGCGCCAGCAGCTTGGCGCCAGGGTCCTCCTACAATGAGCAGTTCTTC	CASSLAPGSSYNEQFF
-	TRBV5-1	-	TRBJ1-1	TGCGCCAGCAGCTTGGAGGGCCGTGAGGAAGCTTTCTTT	CASSLEGREEAFF
-	TRBV15	-	TRBJ1-5	TGTGCCACCAGCAGAGGGGGCTATCAGCCCCAGCATTTT	CATSRGGYQPQHF
-	TRBV30	TRBD2	TRBJ2-1	TGTGCATTCGGACCCGGGACTAGCGGATACAATGAGCAGTTCTTC	CAFGPGTSGYNEQFF
-	TRBV18	TRBD1	TRBJ1-5	TGTGCCAGCTCGTCCGGACAGGGGGTCAATCAGCCCCAGCATTTT	CASSSGQGVNQPQHF
-	TRBV7-9	-	TRBJ1-1	TGTGCCAGCAGCTTCTTCAGCGGATGGAACACTGAAGCTTTCTTT	CASSFFSGWNTEAFF
-	TRBV7-7	TRBD2	TRBJ2-3	TGTGCTAGCACCCTAGCGGGACAACCCACAGATACGCAGTATTTT	CASTLAGQPTDTQYF
-	TRBV25-1	TRBD1	TRBJ1-2	TGTGCCAGCAGTGACGGGACCGGGACAGGGCTCTATACGTATGGCTACACCTTC	CASSDGTGTGLYTYGYTF
-	TRBV28	-	TRBJ1-5	TGTGCCAGCACCAAAGGGGGACTCAATCAGCCCCAGCATTTT	CASTKGGLNQPQHF
once	TRBV7-8	-	TRBJ1-5	TGTGCCAGCAGCTTAACCGGGAGTCCCCCTTATCAGCCCCAGCATTTT	CASSLTGSPPYQPQHF
-	TRBV7-3	TRBD2	TRBJ2-1	TGTGCCAGCAGCACCGTAGCGGGAGAGCAGTTCTTC	CASSTVAGEQFF
once	TRBV11-2	-	TRBJ2-5	TGTGCCAGCAGCCGCGGAGAGACCCAGTACTTC	CASSRGETQYF
once	TRBV5-1	TRBD1	TRBJ2-5	TGCGCCAGCGGGACAGGCCAAGAAGAGACCCAGTACTTC	CASGTGQEETQYF
-	TRBV7-8	TRBD2	TRBJ2-7	TGTGCCAGCAGCCGAACGGGGGCTAGCGGGTCCGCATCCTCCTACGAGCAGTACTTC	CASSRTGASGSASSYEQYF
-	TRBV9	-	TRBJ1-2	TGTGCCAGCAGCGGTGTGAAGAATTTTAACTATGGCTACACCTTC	CASSGVKNFNYGYTF
-	TRBV28	-	TRBJ1-4	TGTGCCAGCTTCTCACCGGCGGGCACAGACACTAATGAAAAACTGTTTTTT	CASFSPAGTDTNEKLFF
-	TRBV28	-	TRBJ1-2	TGTGCCAGCAGTTTACCTCCAGGGTACTATGGCTACACCTTC	CASSLPPGYYGYTF
once	TRBV10-3	-	TRBJ1-1	TGTGCCATCAGCGGGGGTGGTACTGAAGCTTTCTTT	CAISGGGTEAFF
-	TRBV9	TRBD1	TRBJ2-7	TGTGCCAGCAGCCCCCGACAGGGTTTCTCCTCCTACGAGCAGTACTTC	CASSPRQGFSSYEQYF
-	TRBV19	-	TRBJ2-3	TGTGCCAGTATCCCGGCCGGACGGGGCGCAGATACGCAGTATTTT	CASIPAGRGADTQYF
-	TRBV12-2	-	TRBJ2-7	TGTGCAAGTCGGCTCGGGACTAAACACTACGAGCAGTACTTC	CASRLGTKHYEQYF
-	TRBV5-1	-	TRBJ1-2	TGCGCCAGCAGCCCGCGGCCCAACGCTAACTATGGCTACACCTTC	CASSPRPNANYGYTF